The next 22 T cell receptor beta chains were all read from a single sample in a study of T cell responses to AZD1222 COVID-19 vaccine. The table came from immunoSEQ multiplex PCR; TCRdb's copy has only in-frame clones and leaves some out. The table includes approximately 92,000 clones, around 90% detected once. Sequenced here: peripheral blood, sampled on day 0 of AZD1222 vaccination. Receptors were obtained from an adult in good health.

This chain links TRBV29-1 with TRBJ2-5; TRBD2 matches 13 bases. From germline, CDR1 is SQVTM and CDR2 ANQGSEA. Losses at the gene ends were 5 bases for V and 4 bases for J; bases not matched to a gene: 1. The CDR3 length is 13 residues. CDR3 nucleotide sequence: TGCAGCGTTCGACTAGCGGGAGGAGAGACCCAGTACTTC. Translated: CSVRLAGGETQYF.

V and J are TRBV3-1 (or the pseudogene TRBV3-2) and TRBJ1-2; D may be TRBD1 (5 bases). CDR3 length equals 13 residues. The germline V gene encodes CDR1 LGHDT and CDR2 YNNKEL (reference sequence). Trimming took off 0 bases at V and 4 bases at J, with 6 bases between the two ends. The CDR3 coding sequence is TGTGCCAGCAGCCAAGACAGGGCCTATGGCTACACCTTC. This gives the protein CASSQDRAYGYTF.

This chain links TRBV7-3 with TRBJ2-3, with D possibly being TRBD2 (6 bases). V was shortened by 3 bases and J by 0 bases, with 10 bases between the two germline ends. The length of the CDR3 is 15 residues. Germline lookup yields CDR1 SGHTA and CDR2 FQGTGA. The CDR3 bases are TGTGCCAGCAGCTTCGCTAGCGACAGCACAGATACGCAGTATTTT. Translation: CASSFASDSTDTQYF.

The gene calls are TRBV19 and TRBJ1-1; the D is unclear. V was trimmed by 0 bases and J by 8 bases, leaving 10 bases between them. Germline V gene sequence: CDR1 LNHDA, CDR2 SQIVND (reference sequence). The CDR3 has 13 amino acids. CDR3 residues: CASSIERTGEAFF. The CDR3 DNA sequence: TGTGCCAGTAGTATAGAGAGGACGGGCGAAGCTTTCTTT.

This rearrangement joins TRBV11-2 to TRBJ2-5; D perhaps matches TRBD1 (6 bases). Germline V CDR1 and CDR2: SGHAT, FQNNGV. Trimming left V 5 bases short and J 5 bases short, with 18 bases between. The CDR3 runs 15 residues. The CDR3 DNA follows: TGTGCCAGCAGCAAAACAGGGACCGTGTTTGAGACCCAGTACTTC. Amino acids: CASSKTGTVFETQYF. Filled out from reference TRBV11-2 and TRBJ2-5, the complete variable domain reads EAGVAQSPRYKIIEKRQSVAFWCNPISGHATLYWYQQILGQGPKLLIQFQNNGVVDDSQLPKDRFSAERLKGVDSTLKIQPAKLEDSAVYLCASSKTGTVFETQYFGPGTRLLVL.

The chain combines TRBV27 with TRBJ2-2; a weak D match, TRBD2 (7 bases). CDR1 is MNHEY, CDR2 SMNVEV, per germline (reference sequence). Between the trimmed V and J ends, which lost 5 bases and 5 bases, there was a span of 27 bases. This CDR3 comprises 19 residues. The CDR3 coding sequence is TGTGCCAGCAGTACCCGATGGGGGGGGCCGAGAAAACAGACCGGGGAGCTGTTTTTT. Its protein is CASSTRWGGPRKQTGELFF.

As regards this clone: One end of the junction does not line up with germline, which may come from a read error. The V and J genes are TRBV5-1 and TRBJ2-2, with 12 bases aligning to TRBD2. The CDR3 loop spans 17 amino acids. The germline CDR1 and CDR2 sequences are SGHRS and YFSETQ. The chain's CDR3 is CASSPGLAGRGGGELFF. CDR3 nucleotides: TGTGCCAGCAGCCCCGGACTAGCGGGACGAGGGGGCGGGGAGCTGTTTTTT.

The V and J genes are TRBV7-2 and TRBJ1-4; no definite D call. The CDR3 runs 16 residues. V lost 5 bases and J 0 bases, leaving 13 bases between the germline ends. Germline CDR1 is SGHTA and CDR2 is FQGNSA. CDR3 protein: CASSVSNRATNEKLFF. The CDR3 DNA reads TGTGCCAGCAGCGTCTCCAACCGAGCAACTAATGAAAAACTGTTTTTT.

CDR3 amino acids: CSAESTPGPTDTQYF. The CDR3 DNA is TGCAGCGCTGAGTCGACCCCAGGGCCTACAGATACGCAGTATTTT. This chain uses TRBV29-1 with TRBJ2-3; maybe TRBD1 (5 bases). The germline V gene has CDR1 SQVTM and CDR2 ANQGSEA. Trimming took off 7 bases at V and 3 bases at J, with 20 bases between the two ends. This CDR3 is 15 amino acids long.

The V gene is TRBV3-1 (or the pseudogene TRBV3-2), the J gene TRBJ2-5, with TRBD1 matching over 9 bases. The CDR3 totals 15 residues. V was pared by 4 bases and J by 2 bases, with 5 bases of the junction left unmatched. Germline V gene data show CDR1 as LGHDT and CDR2 as YNNKEL (reference sequence). The DNA for the CDR3 is TGTGCCAGCAGCCGCGGGACAGGGAGGCAAGAGACCCAGTACTTC. Protein product: CASSRGTGRQETQYF.

This chain connects TRBV19 to TRBJ2-4; D uncertain. The germline CDR1 and CDR2 sequences are LNHDA and SQIVND (reference sequence). V lost 4 bases to trimming and J lost 6 bases, with 13 bases between them. CDR3 length: 14 amino acids. The DNA for the CDR3 is TGTGCCAGTAGTAACCTCCAAGGCCCAAACATTCAGTACTTC. It is translated as CASSNLQGPNIQYF.

The chain joins TRBV6-4 to TRBJ1-6, with 8 nucleotides matching TRBD1. CDR3 length: 13 amino acids. The V gene end was trimmed by 6 bases and the J gene end by 11 bases; junction bases not matched to a gene: 6. CDR1 is MRHNA and CDR2 is SNTAGT in the germline V gene. CDR3 DNA: TGTGCCAGCAGAGGACAGGGAGAGGCACCCCTCCACTTT. Amino acids: CASRGQGEAPLHF.

V gene TRBV6-5 combines with J gene TRBJ2-7; the match to TRBD1 covers 10 bases. Germline CDR1 and CDR2: MNHEY and SVGAGI. Germline trimming cut 7 bases from V and 6 bases from J; bases unmatched to any gene: 12. This CDR3 comprises 15 residues. The CDR3 DNA sequence: TGTGCCAGCACCCCCTCCCCGGGACAGGGGCTCGAGCAGTACTTC. Translating gives CASTPSPGQGLEQYF.

The gene calls are TRBV7-2 and TRBJ2-2; 8 bases align to TRBD2. The CDR3 contains 16 residues. From germline, CDR1 is SGHTA and CDR2 FQGNSA. After removal of 5 bases from V and 4 bases from J, the junction contained 9 bases not matched to a gene. CDR3 region: CASSVSGLASTGELFF. The CDR3 region has the DNA TGTGCCAGCAGCGTAAGTGGACTAGCCAGCACCGGGGAGCTGTTTTTT.

The chain employs TRBV28 and TRBJ2-3; D may be TRBD1 (6 bases). From germline, CDR1 is MDHEN and CDR2 SYDVKM. V was cut by 7 bases and J by 2 bases, with 16 bases left in between. The CDR3 has 15 residues. The CDR3 protein is CASTLTLGATDTQYF. In nucleotides, the CDR3 is TGTGCCAGCACCCTAACCCTGGGGGCCACAGATACGCAGTATTTT.

The chain combines TRBV19 with TRBJ1-1; D gene unclear. V dropped 4 bases and J dropped 5 bases, with 8 bases sitting between them. This CDR3 region has 12 residues. Germline CDR1 LNHDA, CDR2 SQIVND (reference sequence). The DNA of the CDR3 is TGTGCCAGTAGTAAAGCCCGGACTGAAGCTTTCTTT. Protein product: CASSKARTEAFF.

The chain joins TRBV7-9 to TRBJ1-6, with TRBD1 matching over 8 bases. CDR1 SEHNR and CDR2 FQNEAQ come from the germline V gene (reference sequence). This CDR3 is 16 amino acids long. The J segment lost 6 bases and the V segment lost 4 bases, leaving 8 bases of the junction unmatched. CDR3 protein: CASSSGLGQANSPLHF. The CDR3 DNA sequence: TGTGCCAGCAGCTCTGGGCTGGGACAGGCTAATTCACCCCTCCACTTT.

The CDR3: CAWSEMGNTEAFF. CDR3 nucleotides: TGTGCCTGGAGTGAAATGGGGAACACTGAAGCTTTCTTT. The J gene is TRBJ1-1, the V gene TRBV30; unclear D gene. The germline V gene has CDR1 GTSNPN and CDR2 SVGIG (reference sequence). The CDR3 runs 13 residues. V lost 1 base, J lost 1 base, and 7 bases lay in between. Together with reference TRBV30 and TRBJ1-1, the CDR3 gives the full variable domain: SQTIHQWPATLVQPVGSPLSLECTVEGTSNPNLYWYRQAAGRGLQLLFYSVGIGQISSEVPQNLSASRPQDRQFILSSKKLLLSDSGFYLCAWSEMGNTEAFFGQGTRLTVV.

The chain carries TRBV12-3 or TRBV12-4 and TRBJ1-4, with D maybe TRBD1 (6 bases). This CDR3 is built from 13 residues. V shed 2 bases and J shed 17 bases, with 18 bases lying between them. The CDR3 loop reads CASSLNPGQSIFF. Here the CDR3 DNA reads TGTGCCAGCAGTTTAAATCCTGGACAGTCCATCTTTTTT.

The V gene is TRBV4-2, the J gene TRBJ1-2; D is ambiguous. The CDR3 totals 15 residues. In germline, CDR1 is LGHNA, CDR2 YNFKEQ. V lost 4 bases and J 3 bases, leaving 15 bases between the germline ends. The CDR3 loop is CASSRADSRDYGYTF. The CDR3 DNA is TGTGCCAGCAGCCGAGCGGACTCACGGGACTATGGCTACACCTTC.

This chain joins TRBV18 and TRBJ1-1, with a tentative D call TRBD1 (5 bases). Germline CDR1 KGHSH, CDR2 LQKENI. This CDR3 has 16 amino acids. Deletions cut 3 bases from V and 5 bases from J, with 19 bases between. The CDR3 is CASSPFPGVTGTEAFF. Here the CDR3 DNA reads TGTGCCAGCTCACCCTTCCCGGGGGTAACGGGGACTGAAGCTTTCTTT.

The rearrangement joins TRBV15 to TRBJ2-5; 14 bases match TRBD2. The CDR3 spans 15 residues. The V segment lost 5 bases and the J segment 9 bases; nucleotides outside the gene matches: 8. The germline V gene encodes CDR1 LNHNV and CDR2 YYDKDF (reference sequence). The CDR3: CATSVLTSGREAQYF. CDR3 bases: TGTGCCACCAGCGTCCTGACTAGCGGGAGGGAGGCCCAGTACTTC. The full variable domain, with the rest looked up from reference TRBV15 and TRBJ2-5, is DAMVIQNPRYQVTQFGKPVTLSCSQTLNHNVMYWYQQKSSQAPKLLFHYYDKDFNNEADTPDNFQSRRPNTSFCFLDIRSPGLGDTAMYLCATSVLTSGREAQYFGPGTRLLVL.